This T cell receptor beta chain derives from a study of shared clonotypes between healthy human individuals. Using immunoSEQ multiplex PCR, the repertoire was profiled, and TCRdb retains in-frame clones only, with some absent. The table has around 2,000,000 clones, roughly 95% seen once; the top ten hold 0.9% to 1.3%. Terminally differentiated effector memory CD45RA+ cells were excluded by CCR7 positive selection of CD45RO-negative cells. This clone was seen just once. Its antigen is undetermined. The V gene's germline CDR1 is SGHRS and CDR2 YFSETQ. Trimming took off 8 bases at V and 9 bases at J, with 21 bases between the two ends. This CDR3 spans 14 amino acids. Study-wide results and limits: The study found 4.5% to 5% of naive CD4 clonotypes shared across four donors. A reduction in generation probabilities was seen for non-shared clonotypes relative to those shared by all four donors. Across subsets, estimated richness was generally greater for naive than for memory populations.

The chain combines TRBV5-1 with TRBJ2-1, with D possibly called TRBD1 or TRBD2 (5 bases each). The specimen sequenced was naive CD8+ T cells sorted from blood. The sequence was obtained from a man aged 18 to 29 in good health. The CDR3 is CASLATAGGPEQFF. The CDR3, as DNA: TGCGCCAGTCTCGCGACTGCTGGGGGTCCTGAGCAGTTCTTC.